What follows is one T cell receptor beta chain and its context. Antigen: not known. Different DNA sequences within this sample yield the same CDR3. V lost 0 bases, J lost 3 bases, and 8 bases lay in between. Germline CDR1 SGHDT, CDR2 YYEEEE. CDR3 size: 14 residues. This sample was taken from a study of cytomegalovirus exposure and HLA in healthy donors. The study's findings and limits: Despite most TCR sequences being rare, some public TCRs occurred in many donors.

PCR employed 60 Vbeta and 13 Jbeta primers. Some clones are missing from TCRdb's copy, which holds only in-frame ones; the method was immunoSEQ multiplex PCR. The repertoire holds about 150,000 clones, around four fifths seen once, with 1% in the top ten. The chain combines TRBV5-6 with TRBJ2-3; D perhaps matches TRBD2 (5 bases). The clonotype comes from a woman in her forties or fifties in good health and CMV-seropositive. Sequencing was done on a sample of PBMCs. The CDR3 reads CASSLAPGTDTQYF. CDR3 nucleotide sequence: TGTGCCAGCAGCTTGGCCCCGGGGACAGATACGCAGTATTTT.